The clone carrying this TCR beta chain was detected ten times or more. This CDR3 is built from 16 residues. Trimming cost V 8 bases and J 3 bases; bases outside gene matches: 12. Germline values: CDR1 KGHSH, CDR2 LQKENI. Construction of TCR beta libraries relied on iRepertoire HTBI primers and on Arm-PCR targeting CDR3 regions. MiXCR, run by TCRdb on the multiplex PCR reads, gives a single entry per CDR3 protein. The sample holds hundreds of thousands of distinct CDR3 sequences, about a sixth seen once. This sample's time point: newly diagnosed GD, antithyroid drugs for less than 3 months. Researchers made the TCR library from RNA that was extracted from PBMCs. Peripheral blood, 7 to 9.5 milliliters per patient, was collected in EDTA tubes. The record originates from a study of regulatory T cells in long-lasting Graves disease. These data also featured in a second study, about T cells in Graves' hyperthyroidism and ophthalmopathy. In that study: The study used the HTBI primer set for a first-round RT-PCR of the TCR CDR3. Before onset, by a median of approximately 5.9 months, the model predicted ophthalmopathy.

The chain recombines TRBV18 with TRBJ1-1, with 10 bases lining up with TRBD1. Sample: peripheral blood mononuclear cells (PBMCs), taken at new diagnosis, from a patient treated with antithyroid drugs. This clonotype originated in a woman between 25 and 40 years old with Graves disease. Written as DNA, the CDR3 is TGTGCCAGCAGCACCCAGGCCGGGACAGGGGACACTGAAGCTTTCTTT. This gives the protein CASSTQAGTGDTEAFF.